This T cell receptor (beta chain) was profiled in a study of blood T cells in healthy people across ages. About the research overall: Through template switching, about one barcoded beta molecule was captured per two T cells, as measured in model experiments.

This clonotype has ten or more counts. The CDR3 runs to 14 residues. V gave up 2 bases and J gave up 3 bases, with 11 bases separating them. Germline V CDR1 and CDR2: SGHRS, YFSETQ. Each donor's blood draw was 7.5 to 10 milliliters of peripheral blood. Researchers report isolating at least 6.5 million PBMCs per sample. The second PCR ran roughly 7 to 12 cycles with a sample-barcoded 5' primer and J-beta primers. TCRdb processed the 5' RACE reads anew with MiXCR; each CDR3 protein has one entry. The table shows over 500,000 distinct CDR3 sequences, with about 50% occurring only once. Sequencing was performed on blood. This clonotype was obtained from an elderly woman in good health. The chain carries TRBV5-1 and TRBJ1-1; possible D gene TRBD1, 6 bases. As DNA, the CDR3 is TGCGCCAGCAGCTTCGGGGGCCCGGACACTGAAGCTTTCTTT. Protein: CASSFGGPDTEAFF.